The table lists the clone carrying this T cell receptor beta chain with many counts. Antigen unknown. The data were obtained in a study of T-cell reconstitution after alpha-beta-depleted transplantation in children. Germline lookup yields CDR1 SQVTM and CDR2 ANQGSEA. This CDR3 contains 11 residues. Trimming shortened V by 4 bases and J by 0 bases, and 4 bases separated the two germline ends. Study-wide points: Several hundred expanded graft clones reportedly supplied alpha-beta T cells about two months after transplant. Newly produced T cells mostly accounted for T-cell counts and diversity one year post-transplant. Surviving recipient T cells and thymic progenitors produced the high day-60 TCRbeta diversity seen in some patients.

The authors prepared the TCRbeta library with unique molecular identifiers. From the PCR reads, TCRdb called clonotypes with MiXCR, one entry per CDR3 protein. Of around 300,000 distinct CDR3 sequences in the sample, around 7.3% were seen once. The sequences come from peripheral blood, collected 360 days after TCRalphabeta/CD19-depleted stem cell transplant. The source is a female patient between 2 and 15 years old who had a stem cell transplant for Fanconi anemia, so the T cells may come from the graft donor. The chain carries TRBV29-1 and TRBJ2-7; D gene uncertain. The CDR3 DNA reads TGCAGCGTTGCTACCTCCTACGAGCAGTACTTC. Translating it yields CSVATSYEQYF.